The TCR beta chain under discussion was sequenced for a study of T cell responses to AZD1222 COVID-19 vaccine. This clone appeared a single time. The method was immunoSEQ multiplex PCR; TCRdb's version includes in-frame clones alone and lacks a portion of them. The sample carries about 110,000 clones, about nine tenths recorded once. The sample consisted of peripheral blood, taken 28 days after the second AZD1222 dose. The clonotype originates from an adult who received the AZD1222 COVID-19 vaccine.

The DNA of the CDR3 is TGTGCCAGCAGTTACGCGGGGACCGAGCAGTACTTC. This sequence encodes CASSYAGTEQYF. The chain recombines TRBV6-6 with TRBJ2-7, with D possibly TRBD2 on 6 matching bases. Germline lookup yields CDR1 MNHNY and CDR2 SVGAGI (reference sequence). The CDR3 loop spans 12 amino acids. The ends were cut back, 2 bases at V and 6 bases at J, with 8 bases in the middle.